This T cell receptor beta chain was sequenced in a study of T cells expressing NK-cell markers. For each CDR3 protein, TCRdb gives one entry from its re-call of the 5' RACE reads, without DNA. This repertoire includes hundreds of thousands of distinct CDR3 sequences. From germline, CDR1 is ENHRY and CDR2 SYGVKD. The CDR3 contains 17 residues. The sample comprised blood T cells: a sorted CD56 or NKG2C T cell subset, CD4+ or CD8+ T cells, or bulk PBMC T cells (not recorded which). The clonotype comes from a woman aged 18 to 69 in good health. V gene TRBV10-3 combines with J gene TRBJ1-3. CDR3 region: CAIRAGYGENSGNTIYF.